Shown below are 21 T cell receptor beta chains from a single sample sequenced in a study of blood T cells in healthy people across ages. Sample-barcoded 5' priming and a J-beta primer mix drove a second PCR of roughly 6 to 12 cycles. TCRdb re-called the 5' RACE reads through MiXCR, storing one row per CDR3 protein. This table has roughly 1.5 million distinct CDR3 sequences, 42% appearing once. Sequenced material: blood. Receptor source: a woman under 30 in good health.

V and J are TRBV11-2 and TRBJ2-1; either TRBD1 or TRBD2 may supply D (5 bases each). This CDR3 spans 15 amino acids. Germline V gives CDR1 SGHAT, CDR2 FQNNGV. Trimming removed 7 bases from V and 4 bases from J, with 17 bases in between. The DNA for the CDR3 is TGTGCCAGCACTCCACCGGGACGGAGTTACAATGAGCAGTTCTTC. Encoded protein: CASTPPGRSYNEQFF.

With regard to this clonotype: One end of the junction is discordant with germline, which a read error may explain. V is TRBV20-1 and J is TRBJ2-5; TRBD2 aligns across 9 bases. This CDR3 is 14 amino acids long. The germline V gene encodes CDR1 DFQATT and CDR2 SNEGSKA (reference sequence). DNA for the CDR3: TGCAGTGCTAGGTCGGTGGTAGCGGGAGAGGCCCAGTACTTC. It translates to CSARSVVAGEAQYF.

This clonotype has a handful of counts. The rearrangement links TRBV20-1 to TRBJ2-7; TRBD1 agrees at 12 bases. The CDR3 extends over 13 amino acids. Trimming at V came to 3 bases and at J to 5 bases, leaving 2 bases not matched to a gene. Per the germline V gene, CDR1 is DFQATT and CDR2 is SNEGSKA (reference sequence). CDR3 loop: CSARGQGANEQYF. DNA for the CDR3: TGCAGTGCTAGGGGACAGGGGGCTAACGAGCAGTACTTC.

This clonotype has more than one count but fewer than ten. This rearrangement joins TRBV20-1 to TRBJ2-1, with 8 positions matching TRBD2. The CDR3 has 12 amino acids. V shed 4 bases, J shed 9 bases, and the junction held 5 bases outside the gene matches. Looked up from germline, CDR1 is DFQATT and CDR2 is SNEGSKA (reference sequence). This CDR3 is CSAIGLAPEQFF. The CDR3 coding sequence is TGCAGTGCTATTGGACTAGCACCTGAGCAGTTCTTC.

The sample holds one count of this clonotype. The J gene is TRBJ1-1, the V gene TRBV30; D gene uncertain. Germline CDR1 GTSNPN, CDR2 SVGIG (reference sequence). The CDR3 is 13 residues long. V was clipped by 1 base and J by 6 bases, with 12 bases between them. The CDR3 DNA is TGTGCCTGGAGTGAGCAGAATCGGGCTGAAGCTTTCTTT. Its protein is CAWSEQNRAEAFF.

This clonotype was found a few times. The chain is built from TRBV20-1 and TRBJ1-1; 9 positions agree with TRBD1. This CDR3 spans 14 amino acids. Germline assignment: CDR1 DFQATT and CDR2 SNEGSKA (reference sequence). V shed 6 bases, J shed 5 bases, and the junction held 10 bases outside the gene matches. The CDR3 DNA reads as TGCAGTGCGCAGAACAGGGGGCGTCGGACTGAAGCTTTCTTT. This gives the protein CSAQNRGRRTEAFF.

The CDR3 is CASSRPAYEQYF. The CDR3 nucleotides read TGTGCCAGCAGTCGGCCAGCCTACGAGCAGTACTTC. The rearrangement joins TRBV6-2 or TRBV6-3 to TRBJ2-7, with no clear D. CDR1 MNHEY and CDR2 SVGEGT come from the germline V gene. The length of the CDR3 is 12 residues. V was shortened by 5 bases and J by 2 bases, with 7 bases between the two germline ends.

This clonotype was detected only a few times. The chain uses TRBV15 and TRBJ2-7; D gene ambiguous. The CDR3 totals 13 residues. CDR1 is LNHNV and CDR2 is YYDKDF in the germline V gene (reference sequence). Deletions cut 1 base from V and 6 bases from J, with 10 bases between. CDR3 nucleotides: TGTGCCACCAGCAGAGGCCCGGTCGTCGAGCAGTACTTC. It codes for CATSRGPVVEQYF.

Turning to this clonotype: One junction end disagrees with the germline gene, perhaps due to a read error. The CDR3 loop is CASGYTGMNTEAFF. For the CDR3, the DNA is TGTGCCAGCGGTTACACGGGTATGAACACTGAAGCTTTCTTT. V gene TRBV6-5 combines with J gene TRBJ1-1; D is unclear. Germline V gene sequence: CDR1 MNHEY, CDR2 SVGAGI. The CDR3 sequence is 14 residues long.

On this clonotype itself: At one boundary the junction diverges from the germline segment, which might be a read error. The rearrangement uses TRBV6-5 and TRBJ1-5; D is perhaps TRBD1 (6 bases). Germline CDR1 is MNHEY and CDR2 is SVGAGI. CDR3 length: 13 residues. The CDR3 bases are TGTGCCAGCAGTGACGGGGGGCGGGAGCCCCGGCATTTT. It is translated as CASSDGGREPRHF.

V gene TRBV6-2 or TRBV6-3 combines with J gene TRBJ2-1; 14 nucleotides line up with TRBD2. Germline assignment: CDR1 MNHEY and CDR2 SVGEGT. The CDR3 runs to 17 residues. After removal of 1 base from V and 7 bases from J, the junction contained 6 bases not matched to a gene. The CDR3 nucleotides are TGTGCCAGCAGTTACTTGGGACTAGCGGGAGTTATAAATGAGCAGTTCTTC. It specifies CASSYLGLAGVINEQFF.

This clonotype was recorded many times. V is TRBV7-2 and J is TRBJ2-1, with D possibly called TRBD1 or TRBD2 (5 bases each). The CDR3 extends over 15 amino acids. V was pared by 4 bases and J by 1 base, with 11 bases between. Looked up from germline, CDR1 is SGHTA and CDR2 is FQGNSA. The chain's CDR3 is CASSYGTPSYNEQFF. Written as DNA, the CDR3 is TGTGCCAGCAGCTACGGGACCCCTTCCTACAATGAGCAGTTCTTC.

This chain links TRBV4-1 with TRBJ1-2; no clear D. Germline CDR1 and CDR2: MGHRA and YSYEKL. Trimming removed 4 bases at V and 5 bases at J, with 17 bases between. The CDR3 is made up of 15 amino acids. The CDR3 protein is CASSRTQQMLYGYTF. CDR3 coding DNA: TGCGCCAGCAGCCGAACCCAGCAAATGCTTTATGGCTACACCTTC.

This clonotype occurred many times. The chain uses TRBV20-1 and TRBJ1-2, with 7 bases matching TRBD1. CDR3 size: 13 residues. Germline V gene sequence: CDR1 DFQATT, CDR2 SNEGSKA (reference sequence). V gave up 4 bases and J gave up 7 bases; unmatched junction bases: 9. CDR3 sequence reads: CSAIRTGTSGYTF. The CDR3 DNA reads TGCAGTGCTATCCGGACAGGTACTAGTGGCTACACCTTC.

The CDR3 protein is CASSEAEGNSPLHF. CDR3 DNA: TGTGCCAGCAGTGAGGCCGAAGGGAATTCACCCCTCCACTTT. The chain recombines TRBV6-5 with TRBJ1-6; the D is unclear. CDR1 is MNHEY and CDR2 is SVGAGI in the germline V gene. This CDR3 spans 14 amino acids. Trimming removed 5 bases at V and 7 bases at J, with 12 bases between.

V gene TRBV7-2 combines with J gene TRBJ2-7; TRBD2 matches 9 bases. This CDR3 region has 14 residues. V shed 3 bases, J shed 6 bases, and the junction held 6 bases outside the gene matches. Germline V gene lookup returns CDR1 SGHTA and CDR2 FQGNSA. CDR3 amino acids: CASSLGLAEGEQYF. In DNA form, the CDR3 reads TGTGCCAGCAGCTTGGGACTAGCAGAAGGCGAGCAGTACTTC.

The chain carries TRBV12-3 or TRBV12-4 and TRBJ1-1, with D unclear. Trimming shortened V by 4 bases and J by 11 bases, and 11 bases separated the two germline ends. This CDR3 is 11 amino acids long. The CDR3 reads CASSSLEVAFF. In nucleotides, the CDR3 is TGTGCCAGCAGTTCCCTGGAGGTCGCTTTCTTT.

This clonotype was recorded many times. This chain connects TRBV27 to TRBJ2-1; weak D call: TRBD2 (5 bases). CDR1 and CDR2 from the germline V gene are MNHEY and SMNVEV (reference sequence). The CDR3 covers 12 residues. V lost 6 bases and J lost 10, with 13 bases in between. The CDR3 loop reads CASSLGPGEQFF. The CDR3, as DNA: TGTGCCAGCAGCTTAGGCCCGGGGGAGCAGTTCTTC.

The chain recombines TRBV4-1 with TRBJ2-1, with a weak D call TRBD1 (7 bases). Trimming left V 0 bases short and J 9 bases short, with 12 bases between. Per the germline V gene, CDR1 is MGHRA and CDR2 is YSYEKL. The CDR3 has 14 amino acids. Here the CDR3 reads CASSQDPQGGEQFF. CDR3 nucleotide sequence: TGCGCCAGCAGCCAAGATCCCCAGGGGGGTGAGCAGTTCTTC.

The V gene is TRBV11-2, the J gene TRBJ2-1; 10 bases map to TRBD2. Trimming removed 1 base from V and 6 bases from J; junction bases left unmatched: 9. CDR3 length: 17 amino acids. In germline, CDR1 is SGHAT, CDR2 FQNNGV. The chain's CDR3 is CASSLVGRTSGTNEQFF. The CDR3 coding sequence is TGTGCCAGCAGCTTAGTGGGCCGAACTAGCGGGACCAATGAGCAGTTCTTC.

V gene TRBV27 combines with J gene TRBJ1-2; D might be TRBD1 (5 bases). Trimming removed 4 bases at V and 13 bases at J, with 16 bases between. Germline assignment: CDR1 MNHEY and CDR2 SMNVEV (reference sequence). This CDR3 is 12 amino acids long. The CDR3 region is CASSYFGQRPTF. The CDR3 nucleotides read TGTGCCAGCAGTTATTTCGGACAACGACCCACCTTC.